Below, one T cell receptor (beta chain) is given with its context. The data were obtained in a study of blood T cell repertoires in COVID-19. Study at large: Donors in the United States, Italy and Spain gave samples during acute or convalescent COVID-19. From T cells, B-cell-depleted T cells, or PBMCs came the material, which was cDNA or gDNA.

As originally analysed: Researchers report that nucleated cell counts were estimated from reference gene primer amplification. The method was immunoSEQ multiplex PCR; TCRdb's version includes in-frame clones alone and lacks a portion of them. V, J and clone size reflect that table, while D and trimming were determined from the DNA. The table lists fewer than 500,000 clones, approximately 90% of them singletons. The receptor was derived from a man younger than 30 with COVID-19, enrolled during active disease. Sequenced material: peripheral blood.

The CDR3 loop reads CASSRQGMNTEAFF. DNA of the CDR3: TGTGCCAGCAGCAGACAGGGGATGAACACTGAAGCTTTCTTT. The chain uses TRBV5-4 and TRBJ1-1; 8 nucleotides agree with TRBD1. The CDR3 covers 14 residues. From germline, CDR1 is SGHNT and CDR2 YYREEE (reference sequence). V lost 4 bases to trimming and J lost 0 bases; unmatched junction nucleotides: 2.